Following are 22 T cell receptor beta chains from one sample sequenced in a study of CD8+CD57+ T cells in acquired aplastic anemia. Patients included in sequencing had previously demonstrated CD8+CD57+ cell expansion by flow cytometry. Genomic DNA, the template, was used for profiling of the TCR beta VDJ and CDR3. From the reads, TCRdb called clonotypes with MiXCR, one entry per CDR3 protein. The sample comprises about 180,000 distinct CDR3 sequences, roughly 50% of which are singletons, and about an eighth rests with the top ten. The sample was sorted CD4+, CD8+, or CD8+CD57+ T cells (not recorded which) from PBMCs. Receptors were obtained from a human donor with aplastic anemia.

This clonotype was counted ten times or more. V and J are TRBV29-1 and TRBJ2-7, with TRBD1 identical over 7 bases. The V gene end was trimmed by 4 bases and the J gene end by 3 bases; junction bases not matched to a gene: 12. This CDR3 spans 15 amino acids. From germline, CDR1 is SQVTM and CDR2 ANQGSEA. CDR3 sequence: CSVGTIDRAYYEQYF. The CDR3 DNA is TGCAGCGTTGGAACCATCGACAGGGCTTACTACGAGCAGTACTTC.

This chain uses TRBV2 with TRBJ1-1; the D is unclear. Germline V gene data show CDR1 as SNHLY and CDR2 as FYNNEI. V lost 4 bases and J 2 bases, leaving 11 bases between the germline ends. This CDR3 contains 14 residues. CDR3 protein: CASSVNSPNTEAFF. The CDR3 nucleotides read TGTGCCAGCAGTGTAAATTCCCCAAACACTGAAGCTTTCTTT.

This clonotype was found a few times. The chain employs TRBV24-1 and TRBJ2-7, with 7 bases aligning to TRBD2. This CDR3 is 12 amino acids long. Germline V CDR1 and CDR2: KGHDR, SFDVKD. V lost 6 bases, J lost 5 bases, and 3 bases stayed unmatched. The CDR3 DNA follows: TGTGCCACCAGTCCCCGGGGGGACGAGCAGTACTTC. This gives the protein CATSPRGDEQYF.

The chain couples TRBV7-2 to TRBJ2-7, with 8 positions matching TRBD1. Trimming at V came to 5 bases and at J to 3 bases, leaving 6 bases not matched to a gene. CDR3 size: 14 residues. The germline V gene encodes CDR1 SGHTA and CDR2 FQGNSA. CDR3 amino acids: CASSPRTGHYEQYF. The CDR3 nucleotides read TGTGCCAGCAGCCCAAGGACAGGGCACTACGAGCAGTACTTC.

This rearrangement joins TRBV25-1 to TRBJ2-1, with 10 bases fitting TRBD2. V shed 2 bases and J 8 bases; nucleotides not matched to a gene: 3. The CDR3 has 14 amino acids. CDR1 is MGHDK and CDR2 is SYGVNS in the germline V gene. The CDR3 is CASSELAGVDEQFF. In nucleotides, the CDR3 is TGTGCCAGCAGTGAACTAGCGGGGGTCGATGAGCAGTTCTTC.

The chain is built from TRBV2 and TRBJ1-1; no firm D call. Germline CDR1 and CDR2: SNHLY and FYNNEI. This CDR3 region has 13 residues. The V end was cut by 4 bases, the J end by 1 base, with 7 bases between. This CDR3 reads CASSVSGNTEAFF. In DNA, the CDR3 is TGTGCCAGCAGTGTATCAGGGAACACTGAAGCTTTCTTT.

The CDR3 spells CASTETSGELYEQYF. The DNA of the CDR3 is TGTGCCAGTACAGAGACTAGCGGGGAACTCTACGAGCAGTACTTC. The rearrangement uses TRBV19 and TRBJ2-7, with 11 bases aligning to TRBD2. This CDR3 has 15 residues. The germline CDR1 and CDR2 sequences are LNHDA and SQIVND (reference sequence). Trimming at V came to 7 bases and at J to 3 bases, leaving 8 bases not matched to a gene.

This chain uses TRBV11-2 with TRBJ2-3; 12 bases agree with TRBD2. J gave up 5 bases and V 2 bases, and 8 bases lay outside the gene matches. CDR3 size: 17 residues. Germline CDR1 is SGHAT and CDR2 is FQNNGV. In DNA form, the CDR3 reads TGTGCCAGCAGCTTAAGACTAGCGGGGGCTATTGGAGATACGCAGTATTTT. Protein sequence: CASSLRLAGAIGDTQYF.

Ten or more counts support this clonotype. The gene calls are TRBV12-3 or TRBV12-4 and TRBJ1-3; no definite D call. The CDR3 has 12 amino acids. V shed 3 bases and J shed 11 bases, with 11 bases lying between them. This chain's CDR3 is CASSLGVNAIYF. The CDR3 DNA sequence: TGTGCCAGCAGTTTGGGAGTTAACGCCATATATTTT.

The V gene is TRBV7-2, the J gene TRBJ2-5; 7 nucleotides align to TRBD1. V lost 6 bases to trimming and J lost 4 bases; unmatched junction nucleotides: 11. Germline CDR1 is SGHTA and CDR2 is FQGNSA. CDR3 length equals 15 residues. CDR3 sequence: CASRGTVLRGETQYF. The CDR3 DNA reads as TGTGCCAGCAGGGGGACAGTCTTAAGGGGAGAGACCCAGTACTTC.

This clonotype was seen ten or more times. The V and J genes are TRBV19 and TRBJ2-5; TRBD2 matches at 9 bases. Germline CDR1 and CDR2: LNHDA and SQIVND (reference sequence). The J segment lost 4 bases and the V segment lost 5 bases, leaving 2 bases of the junction unmatched. The CDR3 totals 13 residues. In nucleotides, the CDR3 is TGTGCCAGTAGTCGGCGGGGGGGAGAGACCCAGTACTTC. It encodes CASSRRGGETQYF.

The table lists this clonotype with many counts. The rearrangement joins TRBV7-2 to TRBJ2-1; 7 bases are a match to TRBD2. The V segment lost 1 base and the J segment 6 bases; nucleotides outside the gene matches: 6. The germline V gene has CDR1 SGHTA and CDR2 FQGNSA. The CDR3 sequence is 15 residues long. The CDR3 sequence: CASSLVGGGFNEQFF. CDR3 DNA sequence: TGTGCCAGCAGCTTAGTGGGCGGGGGTTTCAATGAGCAGTTCTTC. Looking up the rest from reference TRBV7-2 and TRBJ2-1 gives the full variable domain: GAGVSQSPSNKVTEKGKDVELRCDPISGHTALYWYRQSLGQGLEFLIYFQGNSAPDKSGLPSDRFSAERTGGSVSTLTIQRTQQEDSAVYLCASSLVGGGFNEQFFGPGTRLTVL.

This clonotype was recorded many times. The chain recombines TRBV14 with TRBJ1-4, with D possibly being TRBD1 (6 bases). Germline CDR1 reads SGHDN; CDR2 reads FVKESK. The CDR3 contains 16 residues. Between the trimmed V and J ends, which lost 3 bases and 8 bases, there was a span of 19 bases. Written as DNA, the CDR3 is TGTGCCAGCAGCCAGATCGTAACAGGGCCTGGGGAAAAACTGTTTTTT. It translates to CASSQIVTGPGEKLFF.

V gene TRBV30 combines with J gene TRBJ1-1; 7 positions match TRBD1. With V trimmed by 0 bases and J by 1 base, 5 bases remained unmatched. CDR1 is GTSNPN, CDR2 SVGIG, per germline (reference sequence). The length of the CDR3 is 15 residues. CDR3 in amino acids: CAWSVQGTANTEAFF. DNA of the CDR3: TGTGCCTGGAGTGTACAAGGGACAGCGAACACTGAAGCTTTCTTT.

About this clonotype itself: At one end the junction does not follow the germline gene, possibly because of a read error. The chain links TRBV9 to TRBJ2-2; 7 bases match TRBD1. CDR1 is SGDLS and CDR2 is YYNGEE in the germline V gene. There are 18 residues in the CDR3. CDR3 DNA sequence: TGTGCCAGCAGCGTAACCAGGGACAGCGCTGGTTTCACCGTGGAGCTGTTTTTT. Encoded protein: CASSVTRDSAGFTVELFF.

This clonotype appeared a few times. This sequence joins TRBV18 and TRBJ2-1; TRBD1 might be the D (5 bases). CDR1 is KGHSH and CDR2 is LQKENI in the germline V gene. V lost 3 bases and J lost 0, with 15 bases in between. This CDR3 is built from 17 residues. This CDR3 is CASSPTTGASSYNEQFF. DNA for the CDR3: TGTGCCAGCTCACCTACCACTGGGGCCAGCTCCTACAATGAGCAGTTCTTC.

The V gene is TRBV5-5, the J gene TRBJ2-7; 9 bases agree with TRBD2. Germline trimming cut 2 bases from V and 2 bases from J; bases unmatched to any gene: 5. Germline CDR1 and CDR2: SGHKS and YYEKEE (reference sequence). The CDR3 is made up of 15 amino acids. CDR3 DNA: TGTGCCAGCAGCTTACGACTAGCGGTGCCCTACGAGCAGTACTTC. As protein: CASSLRLAVPYEQYF.

This clonotype was seen many times. At one end, the junction sequence differs from germline, possibly due to a read error. The chain is built from TRBV3-1 and TRBJ2-7; weak D call: TRBD1 (6 bases). Germline CDR1 reads LGHDT; CDR2 reads YNNKEL (reference sequence). CDR3 size: 13 residues. The CDR3 bases are TGTACCAGCAGCCAAATGACAGGTTACGAGCAGTACTTC. It translates to CTSSQMTGYEQYF.

This chain links TRBV7-9 with TRBJ1-1; D ambiguous. CDR1 SEHNR and CDR2 FQNEAQ come from the germline V gene (reference sequence). V shed 8 bases and J shed 0 bases, with 10 bases lying between them. The CDR3 totals 13 residues. In DNA form, the CDR3 reads TGTGCCAGCCTAATCAGTTTGAACACTGAAGCTTTCTTT. Residues: CASLISLNTEAFF.

The CDR3 loop is CASSLAGSYQETQYF. The DNA for the CDR3 is TGTGCCAGCAGCTTAGCAGGCAGCTATCAAGAGACCCAGTACTTC. This rearrangement joins TRBV7-8 to TRBJ2-5; unclear D gene. From germline, CDR1 is SGHVS and CDR2 FQNEAQ. Deletions cut 0 bases from V and 2 bases from J, with 10 bases between. CDR3 size: 15 residues. Using reference TRBV7-8 and TRBJ2-5 for the parts outside the CDR3, the full variable domain is GAGVSQSPRYKVAKRGQDVALRCDPISGHVSLFWYQQALGQGPEFLTYFQNEAQLDKSGLPSDRFFAERPEGSVSTLKIQRTQQEDSAVYLCASSLAGSYQETQYFGPGTRLLVL.

A remark on this clonotype: A clone one base away is much larger, so this may be a read error. V gene TRBV5-1 combines with J gene TRBJ2-1; 12 bases fit TRBD2. V lost 4 bases and J lost 7; bases outside the gene matches: 9. The CDR3 has 16 amino acids. Looked up from germline, CDR1 is SGHRS and CDR2 is YFSETQ. The CDR3 loop is CASSTPLAGGENEQFF. CDR3 DNA: TGCGCCAGCAGCACACCACTAGCGGGGGGTGAGAATGAGCAGTTCTTC.

The chain combines TRBV10-2 with TRBJ2-1, with D possibly matching TRBD2 (6 bases). This CDR3 region has 15 residues. Trimming shortened V by 6 bases and J by 0 bases, and 12 bases separated the two germline ends. The germline gives CDR1 WSHSY, CDR2 SAAADI. Here the CDR3 DNA reads TGCGCCAGCAGAATTTCCGGGAGCTCCTACAATGAGCAGTTCTTC. Protein: CASRISGSSYNEQFF.